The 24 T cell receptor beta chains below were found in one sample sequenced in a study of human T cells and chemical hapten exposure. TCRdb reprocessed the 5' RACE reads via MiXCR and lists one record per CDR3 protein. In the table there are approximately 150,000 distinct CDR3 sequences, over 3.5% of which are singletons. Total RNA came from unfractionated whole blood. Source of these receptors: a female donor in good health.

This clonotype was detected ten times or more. The CDR3 protein is CSARDRRLALYEQYF. Written as DNA, the CDR3 is TGCAGTGCTAGAGATAGGAGACTAGCGCTATACGAGCAGTACTTC. The genes are TRBV20-1 and TRBJ2-7; 8 bases fit TRBD2. V was pared by 0 bases and J by 4 bases, with 8 bases of the junction left unmatched. In germline, CDR1 is DFQATT, CDR2 SNEGSKA (reference sequence). The CDR3 sequence is 15 residues long.

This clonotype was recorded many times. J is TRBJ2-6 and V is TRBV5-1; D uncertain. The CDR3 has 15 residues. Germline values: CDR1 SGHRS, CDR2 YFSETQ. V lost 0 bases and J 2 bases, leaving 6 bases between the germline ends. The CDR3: CASSLVGTGANVLTF. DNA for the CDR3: TGCGCCAGCAGCTTGGTTGGGACTGGGGCCAACGTCCTGACTTTC.

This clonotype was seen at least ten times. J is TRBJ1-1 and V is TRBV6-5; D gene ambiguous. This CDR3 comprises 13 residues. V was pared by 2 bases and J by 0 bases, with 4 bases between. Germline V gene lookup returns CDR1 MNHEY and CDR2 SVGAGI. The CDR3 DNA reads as TGTGCCAGCAGTTACGACATGAACACTGAAGCTTTCTTT. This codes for CASSYDMNTEAFF.

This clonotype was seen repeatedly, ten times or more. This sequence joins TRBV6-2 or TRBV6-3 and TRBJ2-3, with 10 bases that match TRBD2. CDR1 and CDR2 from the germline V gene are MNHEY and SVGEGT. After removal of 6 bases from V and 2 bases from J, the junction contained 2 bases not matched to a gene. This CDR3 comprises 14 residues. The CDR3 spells CASRLAGPTDTQYF. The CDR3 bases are TGTGCCAGCAGACTAGCGGGGCCCACAGATACGCAGTATTTT.

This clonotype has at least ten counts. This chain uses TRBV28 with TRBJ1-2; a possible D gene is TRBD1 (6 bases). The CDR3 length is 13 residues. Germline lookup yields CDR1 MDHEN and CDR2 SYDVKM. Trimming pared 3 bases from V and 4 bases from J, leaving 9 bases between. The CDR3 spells CASSFAGAYGYTF. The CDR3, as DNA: TGTGCCAGCAGTTTCGCAGGGGCCTATGGCTACACCTTC.

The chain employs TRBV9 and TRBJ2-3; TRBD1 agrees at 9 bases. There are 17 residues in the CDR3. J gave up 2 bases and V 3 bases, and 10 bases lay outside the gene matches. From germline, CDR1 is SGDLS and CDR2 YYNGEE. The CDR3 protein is CASSGETGTGLTDTQYF. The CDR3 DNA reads TGTGCCAGCAGCGGAGAGACTGGGACAGGGCTCACAGATACGCAGTATTTT.

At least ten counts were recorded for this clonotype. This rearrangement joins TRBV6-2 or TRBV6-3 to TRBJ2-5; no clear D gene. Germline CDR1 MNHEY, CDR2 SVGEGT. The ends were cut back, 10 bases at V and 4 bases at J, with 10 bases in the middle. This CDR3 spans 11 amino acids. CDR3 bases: TGTGCCACTTCGGTGGGAGAGACCCAGTACTTC. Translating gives CATSVGETQYF.

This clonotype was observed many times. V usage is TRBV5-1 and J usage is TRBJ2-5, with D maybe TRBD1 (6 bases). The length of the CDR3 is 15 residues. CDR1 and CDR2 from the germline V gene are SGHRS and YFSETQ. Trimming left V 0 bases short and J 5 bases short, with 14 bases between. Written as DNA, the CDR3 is TGCGCCAGCAGCTTGGGGAACAGGGTTGCGGAGACCCAGTACTTC. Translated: CASSLGNRVAETQYF.

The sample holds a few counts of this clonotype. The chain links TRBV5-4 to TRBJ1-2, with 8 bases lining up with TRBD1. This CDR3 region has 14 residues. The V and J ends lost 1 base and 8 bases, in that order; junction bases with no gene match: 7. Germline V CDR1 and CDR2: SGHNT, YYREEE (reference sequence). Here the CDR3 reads CASSLLAGGRGYTF. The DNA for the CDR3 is TGTGCCAGCAGCTTGTTGGCAGGGGGCCGGGGCTACACCTTC. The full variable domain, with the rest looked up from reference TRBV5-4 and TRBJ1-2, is ETGVTQSPTHLIKTRGQQVTLRCSSQSGHNTVSWYQQALGQGPQFIFQYYREEENGRGNFPPRFSGLQFPNYSSELNVNALELDDSALYLCASSLLAGGRGYTFGSGTRLTVV.

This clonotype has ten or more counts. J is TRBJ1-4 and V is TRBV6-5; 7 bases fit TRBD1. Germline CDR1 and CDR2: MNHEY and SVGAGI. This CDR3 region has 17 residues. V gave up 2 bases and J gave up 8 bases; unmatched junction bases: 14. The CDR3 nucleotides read TGTGCCAGCAGTTACCAAACGACAGGGATCCTCCGGGAAAAACTGTTTTTT. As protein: CASSYQTTGILREKLFF.

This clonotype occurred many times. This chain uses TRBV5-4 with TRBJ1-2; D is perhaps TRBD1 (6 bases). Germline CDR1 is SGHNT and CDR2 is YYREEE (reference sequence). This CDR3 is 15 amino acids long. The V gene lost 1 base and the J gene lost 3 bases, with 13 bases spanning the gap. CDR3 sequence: CASSLSNRAYYGYTF. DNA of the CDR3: TGTGCCAGCAGCTTGAGTAACAGGGCTTACTATGGCTACACCTTC. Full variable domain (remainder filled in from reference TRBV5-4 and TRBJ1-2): ETGVTQSPTHLIKTRGQQVTLRCSSQSGHNTVSWYQQALGQGPQFIFQYYREEENGRGNFPPRFSGLQFPNYSSELNVNALELDDSALYLCASSLSNRAYYGYTFGSGTRLTVV.

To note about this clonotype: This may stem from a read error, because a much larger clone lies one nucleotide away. CDR3 sequence reads: CASRSLRDRPSDEQYF. The CDR3 bases are TGTGCCAGCAGATCCCTCCGGGACAGGCCCTCCGACGAGCAGTACTTC. This chain links TRBV28 with TRBJ2-7, with TRBD1 identical over 8 bases. Germline-derived CDR1 and CDR2 are MDHEN and SYDVKM. CDR3 length: 16 amino acids.

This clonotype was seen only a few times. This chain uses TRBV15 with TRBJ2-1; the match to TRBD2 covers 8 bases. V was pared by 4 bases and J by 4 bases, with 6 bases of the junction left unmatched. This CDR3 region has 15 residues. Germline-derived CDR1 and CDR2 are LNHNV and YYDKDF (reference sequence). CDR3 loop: CATSMLAGGYNEQFF. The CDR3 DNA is TGTGCCACCAGCATGTTGGCGGGGGGTTACAATGAGCAGTTCTTC.

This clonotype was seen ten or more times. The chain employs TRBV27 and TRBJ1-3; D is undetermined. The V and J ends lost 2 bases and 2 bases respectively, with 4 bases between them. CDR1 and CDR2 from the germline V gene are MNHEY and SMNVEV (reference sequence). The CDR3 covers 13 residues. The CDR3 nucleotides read TGTGCCAGCAGTTTAGTCCCTGGAAACACCATATATTTT. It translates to CASSLVPGNTIYF.

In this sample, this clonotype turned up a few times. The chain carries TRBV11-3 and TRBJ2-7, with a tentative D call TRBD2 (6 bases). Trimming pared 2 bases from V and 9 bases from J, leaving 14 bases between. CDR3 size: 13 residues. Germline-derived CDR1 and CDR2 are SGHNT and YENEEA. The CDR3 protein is CASSLKEGSVQYF. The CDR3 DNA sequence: TGTGCCAGCAGCTTAAAGGAGGGGTCAGTGCAGTACTTC.

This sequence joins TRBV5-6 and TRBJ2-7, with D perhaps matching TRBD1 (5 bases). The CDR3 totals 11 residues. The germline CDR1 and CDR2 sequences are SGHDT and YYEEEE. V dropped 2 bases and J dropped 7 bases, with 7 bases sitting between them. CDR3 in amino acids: CASSFREEQYF. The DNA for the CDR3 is TGTGCCAGCAGCTTCAGGGAAGAGCAGTACTTC.

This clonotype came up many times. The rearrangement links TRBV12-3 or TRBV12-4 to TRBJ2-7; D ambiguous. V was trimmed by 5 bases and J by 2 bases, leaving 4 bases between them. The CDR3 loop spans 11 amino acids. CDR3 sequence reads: CASSDAYEQYF. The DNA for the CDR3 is TGTGCCAGCAGTGATGCCTACGAGCAGTACTTC.

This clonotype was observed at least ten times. As DNA, the CDR3 is TGTGCCAGCAGTGGGGCGAATTCACCCCTCCACTTT. Translation: CASSGANSPLHF. The chain links TRBV6-1 to TRBJ1-6; D remains ambiguous. The CDR3 is 12 amino acids. V lost 4 bases and J lost 7, with 5 bases in between. Germline CDR1 and CDR2: MNHNS and SASEGT.

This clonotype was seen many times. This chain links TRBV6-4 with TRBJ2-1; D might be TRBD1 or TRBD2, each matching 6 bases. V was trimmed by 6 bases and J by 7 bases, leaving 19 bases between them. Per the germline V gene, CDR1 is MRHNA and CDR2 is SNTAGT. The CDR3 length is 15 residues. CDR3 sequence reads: CASSQTGHAGNEQFF. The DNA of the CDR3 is TGTGCCAGCAGCCAAACAGGGCACGCGGGAAATGAGCAGTTCTTC.

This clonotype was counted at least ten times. CDR3 sequence reads: CASSAGQGTYEQYF. The CDR3 region has the DNA TGTGCCAGCAGCGCCGGACAGGGTACATACGAGCAGTACTTC. The J gene is TRBJ2-7, the V gene TRBV9, with 8 positions matching TRBD1. CDR3 length: 14 residues. Germline V gene sequence: CDR1 SGDLS, CDR2 YYNGEE. V shed 3 bases, J shed 4 bases, and the junction held 6 bases outside the gene matches.

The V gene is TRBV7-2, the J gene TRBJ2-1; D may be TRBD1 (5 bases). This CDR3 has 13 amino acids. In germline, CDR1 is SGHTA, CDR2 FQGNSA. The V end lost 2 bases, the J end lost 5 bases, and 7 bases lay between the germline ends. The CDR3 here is CASSLNRNNEQFF. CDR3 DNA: TGTGCCAGCAGCTTAAACAGGAACAATGAGCAGTTCTTC.

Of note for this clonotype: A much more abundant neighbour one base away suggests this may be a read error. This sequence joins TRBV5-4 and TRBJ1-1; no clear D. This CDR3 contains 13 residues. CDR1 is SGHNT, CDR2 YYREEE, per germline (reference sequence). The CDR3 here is CASSLAENTEAIF. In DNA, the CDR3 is TGTGCCAGCAGCTTGGCGGAGAACACTGAAGCTATCTTT.

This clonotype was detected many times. CDR3 protein: CSVAGTITDTQYF. The CDR3 coding sequence is TGCAGCGTTGCAGGAACTATTACAGATACGCAGTATTTT. The rearrangement joins TRBV29-1 to TRBJ2-3; D remains unclear. Trimming took 4 bases from V and 3 from J, leaving 11 bases between them. The CDR3 spans 13 residues. Germline CDR1 reads SQVTM; CDR2 reads ANQGSEA.

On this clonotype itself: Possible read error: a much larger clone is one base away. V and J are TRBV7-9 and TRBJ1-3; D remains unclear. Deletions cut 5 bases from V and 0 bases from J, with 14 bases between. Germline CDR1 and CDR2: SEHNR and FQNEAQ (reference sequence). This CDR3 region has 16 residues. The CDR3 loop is CASSPSQMCSGNTIYF. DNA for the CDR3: TGTGCCAGCAGCCCCTCACAGATGTGCTCTGGAAACACCATATATTTT.